One and the same sample provided the 15 T cell receptor beta chains below, sequenced in a study of neurological immune-mediated disorders. The time point here: longitudinal time-point 2. TCRdb analysed the 5' RACE reads with MiXCR anew, one entry per CDR3 protein. This sample yields some 50,000 distinct CDR3 sequences, of which over 10% are seen a single time; under 5% belongs to the top ten. The sequencing sample was made of PBMCs. These receptors all come from a male donor with HTLV-1-associated myelopathy (HAM/TSP).

This clonotype was detected many times. The chain is built from TRBV7-9 and TRBJ2-7; possible D gene TRBD1, 5 bases. Trimming removed 2 bases from V and 7 bases from J, with 15 bases in between. This CDR3 has 14 residues. CDR1 SEHNR and CDR2 FQNEAQ come from the germline V gene (reference sequence). Written as DNA, the CDR3 is TGTGCCAGCAGCTTACAGGGTGGGCTATTTGAGCAGTACTTC. The encoded protein is CASSLQGGLFEQYF.

In its sample, this clonotype was seen many times. This chain uses TRBV20-1 with TRBJ2-3; 8 bases are shared with TRBD2. Looked up from germline, CDR1 is DFQATT and CDR2 is SNEGSKA (reference sequence). J gave up 2 bases and V 3 bases, and 7 bases lay outside the gene matches. The CDR3 totals 15 residues. The CDR3 coding sequence is TGCAGTGCTAGCTCGCGGGGGGCAGACACAGATACGCAGTATTTT. Translated, it gives CSASSRGADTDTQYF.

This clonotype was seen many times. V is TRBV4-3 and J is TRBJ2-7; the D gene is possibly TRBD2 (6 bases). The germline V and J ends were trimmed by 0 bases and 3 bases, with 18 bases remaining between them. Germline V gives CDR1 LGHNA, CDR2 YSLEER. The CDR3 spans 17 residues. The CDR3 bases are TGCGCCAGCAGCCAAGAATTAACCCTCGGAGGGGACTACGAGCAGTACTTC. Translating gives CASSQELTLGGDYEQYF.

This clonotype was counted ten times or more. CDR3 coding DNA: TGTGCCAGCAGAAAGCAACCAGATACGCAGTATTTT. Translation gives CASRKQPDTQYF. The V and J genes are TRBV7-2 and TRBJ2-3; D gene uncertain. CDR3 length equals 12 residues. The germline V gene encodes CDR1 SGHTA and CDR2 FQGNSA. Trimming cost V 6 bases and J 4 bases, with 8 bases left between them.

Of note for this clonotype: A much larger clonotype is one base distant, so this may be a read error. The rearrangement joins TRBV20-1 to TRBJ1-4, with 8 bases fitting TRBD1. CDR1 is DFQATT, CDR2 SNEGSKA, per germline (reference sequence). The trim removed 7 bases at V and 7 bases at J, leaving 11 bases unmatched. The CDR3 extends over 14 amino acids. This CDR3 is CSVSQGVLGEKLFF. For the CDR3, the DNA is TGCAGTGTATCACAGGGGGTCCTTGGTGAAAAACTGTTTTTT.

The chain joins TRBV20-1 to TRBJ2-3; possibly TRBD2 for D (6 bases). Germline CDR1 and CDR2: DFQATT and SNEGSKA (reference sequence). V dropped 6 bases and J dropped 4 bases, with 14 bases sitting between them. This CDR3 is built from 13 residues. CDR3 sequence: CSAIRSGADTQYF. CDR3 sequence (DNA): TGCAGTGCCATCAGGTCGGGGGCAGATACGCAGTATTTT.

This clonotype showed up many times. The chain combines TRBV24-1 with TRBJ2-1; no clear D. CDR1 and CDR2 (germline): KGHDR, SFDVKD. This CDR3 contains 15 residues. Deletions cut 2 bases from V and 7 bases from J, with 14 bases between. The CDR3 loop reads CATSDSGTERNEQFF. The CDR3 DNA reads TGTGCCACCAGTGATTCTGGAACAGAGAGGAATGAGCAGTTCTTC.

This clonotype was picked up many times. The rearrangement links TRBV7-9 to TRBJ2-7, with D possibly TRBD1 on 5 matching bases. CDR1 is SEHNR, CDR2 FQNEAQ, per germline (reference sequence). V was trimmed by 5 bases and J by 2 bases, leaving 19 bases between them. The CDR3 length is 16 residues. The CDR3 sequence: CASSQDLSGHPYEQYF. The CDR3 DNA sequence: TGTGCCAGCAGCCAAGACCTTTCCGGACACCCCTACGAGCAGTACTTC.

This clonotype was observed at least ten times. The gene calls are TRBV7-9 and TRBJ2-5; 10 bases agree with TRBD2. In germline, CDR1 is SEHNR, CDR2 FQNEAQ (reference sequence). This CDR3 contains 19 residues. V lost 4 bases and J lost 5; bases outside the gene matches: 19. CDR3 DNA: TGTGCCAGCAGCTCATGGACTAGCGGAAGCACCCCCATTTTGGAGACCCAGTACTTC. Its translation is CASSSWTSGSTPILETQYF.

This clonotype showed up many times. The chain combines TRBV20-1 with TRBJ2-5; possible D gene TRBD1, 6 bases. The V end was cut by 5 bases, the J end by 5 bases, with 18 bases between. The CDR3 totals 14 residues. Per the germline V gene, CDR1 is DFQATT and CDR2 is SNEGSKA (reference sequence). The CDR3 sequence: CSALTGPRWETQYF. The CDR3 region has the DNA TGCAGTGCTTTAACAGGGCCCCGCTGGGAGACCCAGTACTTC.

Note on this clonotype: A much larger clonotype is one base distant, so this may be a read error. The chain is built from TRBV7-2 and TRBJ2-5, with 8 bases fitting TRBD2. The length of the CDR3 is 14 residues. Unmatched junction bases numbered 6, after V lost 2 bases and J lost 7 bases. The germline gives CDR1 SGHTA, CDR2 FQGNSA. Written as DNA, the CDR3 is TGTGCCAGCAGCTTACTAGCGGGTCAATGGACCCAGTACTTC. Residues: CASSLLAGQWTQYF.

This clonotype was observed at least ten times. V usage is TRBV7-6 and J usage is TRBJ1-1, with D unresolved. The CDR3 extends over 14 amino acids. From germline, CDR1 is SGHVS and CDR2 FNYEAQ. Trimming removed 3 bases at V and 2 bases at J, with 10 bases between. The CDR3 DNA sequence: TGTGCCAGCAGCTTCGGGGTGTCCAACACTGAAGCTTTCTTT. Translated: CASSFGVSNTEAFF. Filled out from reference TRBV7-6 and TRBJ1-1, the complete variable domain reads GAGVSQSPRYKVTKRGQDVALRCDPISGHVSLYWYRQALGQGPEFLTYFNYEAQQDKSGLPNDRFSAERPEGSISTLTIQRTEQRDSAMYRCASSFGVSNTEAFFGQGTRLTVV.

This sequence joins TRBV7-2 and TRBJ1-2; D unresolved. CDR3 length: 13 amino acids. The germline CDR1 and CDR2 sequences are SGHTA and FQGNSA. V lost 1 base to trimming and J lost 8 bases, with 11 bases between them. The CDR3 DNA follows: TGTGCCAGCAGCTTAGAGGCAGCCGTGGGCTACACCTTC. It yields the protein CASSLEAAVGYTF.

This clonotype was observed many times. The chain carries TRBV20-1 and TRBJ1-1; D call uncertain. Between the trimmed V and J ends, which lost 0 bases and 0 bases, there was a span of 5 bases. Germline CDR1 is DFQATT and CDR2 is SNEGSKA (reference sequence). There are 13 residues in the CDR3. The DNA for the CDR3 is TGCAGTGCTAGAGATACCTTGAACACTGAAGCTTTCTTT. Translated: CSARDTLNTEAFF.

Notes on this clonotype: The junction departs from the called germline gene at one end, perhaps through a read error. The CDR3 spells CASSLSEGGIQENQYF. The CDR3 DNA sequence: TGCGCCAGCAGCTTGTCGGAGGGGGGTATACAAGAGAACCAGTACTTC. This chain joins TRBV5-1 and TRBJ2-5; D tentatively fits TRBD1 or TRBD2 (6 bases each). CDR3 length: 16 amino acids. CDR1 is SGHRS and CDR2 is YFSETQ in the germline V gene.